A selection of T cell receptor beta chains follows, all from one sample in a study of blood T cell repertoires in COVID-19. Assay: immunoSEQ multiplex PCR; the TCRdb copy retains only in-frame clones and omits some. The data hold a few hundred thousand clones, with around 87% observed a single time. The sample comprised PBMCs or T cells enriched from blood (not recorded which). The receptor set was obtained from a woman younger than 30 in a cohort exposed to, infected with or recovered from COVID-19 (not recorded which). CDR3s include the opening cysteine and the closing phenylalanine or tryptophan. A D gene is named only where the DNA matches it firmly. Where a row states a size, it is once, few, many or the class of an expanded clone; other rows omit it.

v_call: TRBV10-3
d_call: TRBD1
j_call: TRBJ1-1
clone_size: .
cdr3_nt: TGTGCCATCAGTGAGGGCGGACAGGCGAACACTGAAGCTTTCTTT
cdr3_aa: CAISEGGQANTEAFF

v_call: TRBV30
d_call: TRBD1
j_call: TRBJ1-5
clone_size: .
cdr3_nt: TGTGCCTGGAGCCGGGGGGGACAGGGAGCGATTCAGCCCCAGCATTTT
cdr3_aa: CAWSRGGQGAIQPQHF

v_call: TRBV6-5
d_call: TRBD1
j_call: TRBJ2-5
clone_size: few
cdr3_nt: TGTGCCAGCAGCGGCCTTTGGACAGGGGGGGAGACCCAGTACTTC
cdr3_aa: CASSGLWTGGETQYF

v_call: TRBV24-1
d_call: TRBD1
j_call: TRBJ1-2
clone_size: .
cdr3_nt: TGTGCCACCAGTGAAACCTCCGCGGGACAGGGGAATGGCTACACCTTC
cdr3_aa: CATSETSAGQGNGYTF

v_call: TRBV4-2
d_call: .
j_call: TRBJ2-1
clone_size: .
cdr3_nt: TGTGCCAGCAGCCAAGATTCGGGGGTTGGGGACAATGAGCAGTTCTTC
cdr3_aa: CASSQDSGVGDNEQFF

v_call: TRBV18
d_call: TRBD2
j_call: TRBJ2-2
clone_size: .
cdr3_nt: TGTGCCAGCTATCGCAGCGGGGCCAACACCGGGGAGCTGTTTTTT
cdr3_aa: CASYRSGANTGELFF

v_call: TRBV28
d_call: TRBD1
j_call: TRBJ1-5
clone_size: .
cdr3_nt: TGTGCCAGCAGACAACAGGGGGAGGTTCAGCCCCAGCATTTT
cdr3_aa: CASRQQGEVQPQHF

v_call: TRBV27
d_call: .
j_call: TRBJ1-4
clone_size: .
cdr3_nt: TGTGCCAGCATCTCGGACAGACCGATAGGTAATGAAAAACTGTTTTTT
cdr3_aa: CASISDRPIGNEKLFF

v_call: TRBV7-9
d_call: .
j_call: TRBJ1-2
clone_size: .
cdr3_nt: TGTGCCAGCAGCCCGACAGTAAACTATGGCTACACCTTC
cdr3_aa: CASSPTVNYGYTF

v_call: TRBV2
d_call: .
j_call: TRBJ1-6
clone_size: .
cdr3_nt: TGTGCCAGCAGTGACGCAGGCCGGGGTTCACCCCTCCACTTT
cdr3_aa: CASSDAGRGSPLHF

v_call: TRBV11-2
d_call: .
j_call: TRBJ1-5
clone_size: .
cdr3_nt: TGTGCCAGCAGCTTATTCTCCCCCGGGGGAGATCAGCCCCAGCATTTT
cdr3_aa: CASSLFSPGGDQPQHF

v_call: TRBV30
d_call: TRBD2
j_call: TRBJ2-1
clone_size: .
cdr3_nt: TGTGCCTGGACTAGCGGGAGTGGAAATGAGCAGTTCTTC
cdr3_aa: CAWTSGSGNEQFF

v_call: TRBV6-5
d_call: .
j_call: TRBJ1-5
clone_size: .
cdr3_nt: TGTGCCAGCACTCAAGGGGGGGGTCGCAATCAGCCCCAGCATTTT
cdr3_aa: CASTQGGGRNQPQHF

v_call: TRBV7-3
d_call: .
j_call: TRBJ1-6
clone_size: .
cdr3_nt: TGTGCCAGCAGCTTAACGGGGGGTGATAATTCACCCCTCCACTTT
cdr3_aa: CASSLTGGDNSPLHF

v_call: TRBV20-1
d_call: .
j_call: TRBJ2-7
clone_size: .
cdr3_nt: TGCAGTGCTAGTAGGCCACAGGGTACCTACGAGCAGTACTTC
cdr3_aa: CSASRPQGTYEQYF

v_call: TRBV5-4
d_call: .
j_call: TRBJ2-3
clone_size: .
cdr3_nt: TGTGCCAGCAGCCCCGGAGCCTCCGGGGCAGATACGCAGTATTTT
cdr3_aa: CASSPGASGADTQYF

v_call: TRBV29-1
d_call: TRBD1
j_call: TRBJ1-2
clone_size: .
cdr3_nt: TGCAGCGTCGACCGGGACAGGGCCTATGGCTACACCTTC
cdr3_aa: CSVDRDRAYGYTF

v_call: TRBV9
d_call: TRBD2
j_call: TRBJ2-1
clone_size: .
cdr3_nt: TGTGCCAGCACCGCAGGAGGGGTCGGGGAGGGATACGGTGAGCAGTTCTTC
cdr3_aa: CASTAGGVGEGYGEQFF

v_call: TRBV7-8
d_call: .
j_call: TRBJ1-2
clone_size: .
cdr3_nt: TGTGCCAGCAGCTTAGTTGCAGGGGCTGGCTATGGCTACACCTTC
cdr3_aa: CASSLVAGAGYGYTF

v_call: TRBV7-3
d_call: TRBD1
j_call: TRBJ1-1
clone_size: .
cdr3_nt: TGTGCCAGCAGCTCGGGACAGGGGATCGGCACTGAAGCTTTCTTT
cdr3_aa: CASSSGQGIGTEAFF

v_call: TRBV11-1
d_call: TRBD2
j_call: TRBJ2-7
clone_size: .
cdr3_nt: TGTGCCAGCAGCTCTCTAGCGGGACCCTACGAGCAGTACTTC
cdr3_aa: CASSSLAGPYEQYF

v_call: TRBV3-1/TRBV3-2
d_call: .
j_call: TRBJ1-6
clone_size: .
cdr3_nt: TGTGCCAGCAGCCAGGTCGGGGGGGCGGATTCACCCCTCCACTTT
cdr3_aa: CASSQVGGADSPLHF

v_call: TRBV7-9
d_call: .
j_call: TRBJ2-1
clone_size: once
cdr3_nt: TGTGCCAGCGAGCTTACAGGCGACGCGCAGTTCTTC
cdr3_aa: CASELTGDAQFF

v_call: TRBV18
d_call: TRBD2
j_call: TRBJ2-3
clone_size: .
cdr3_nt: TGTGCCAGCTCACGTACTAGCGGGAGTGTAGATACGCAGTATTTT
cdr3_aa: CASSRTSGSVDTQYF

v_call: TRBV9
d_call: .
j_call: TRBJ1-2
clone_size: few
cdr3_nt: TGTGCCAGCAATCAGGGTAACTATGGCTACACCTTC
cdr3_aa: CASNQGNYGYTF

v_call: TRBV27
d_call: .
j_call: TRBJ1-2
clone_size: .
cdr3_nt: TGTGCCAGCAGTGTCACAGGGACTAGAGGCTACACCTTC
cdr3_aa: CASSVTGTRGYTF

v_call: TRBV9
d_call: .
j_call: TRBJ2-7
clone_size: .
cdr3_nt: TGTGCCAGCAGCGTAGGACAGCACTACGAGCAGTACTTC
cdr3_aa: CASSVGQHYEQYF